This T cell receptor beta chain was sequenced in a study of blood T cells in healthy people across ages. Total RNA was isolated from each sample in quantities of at least 5.5 micrograms. PCR was performed a second time for about 6 to 11 cycles using a sample-barcoded 5' primer and a J-beta primer mix. TCRdb passed the 5' RACE reads through MiXCR, listing each CDR3 protein once. The data show around 400,000 distinct CDR3 sequences, with 45% to 60% seen just once and 45% to 55% held by the top ten. CDR1 is SEHNR, CDR2 FQNEAQ, per germline (reference sequence). The CDR3 extends over 16 amino acids. V was shortened by 1 base and J by 2 bases, with 15 bases between the two germline ends.

The chain carries TRBV7-9 and TRBJ2-7, with D possibly TRBD1 on 5 matching bases. This clonotype was sampled from a man aged 55 to 70 in good health. Sequencing input: blood. In DNA, the CDR3 is TGTGCCAGCAGCTTAGAGGTCCCAGGGCACACCTACGAGCAGTACTTC. Translated, it gives CASSLEVPGHTYEQYF. The full variable domain, its missing parts supplied by reference TRBV7-9 and TRBJ2-7, is DTGVSQNPRHKITKRGQNVTFRCDPISEHNRLYWYRQTLGQGPEFLTYFQNEAQLEKSRLLSDRFSAERPKGSFSTLEIQRTEQGDSAMYLCASSLEVPGHTYEQYFGPGTRLTVT.